The entry that follows covers one T cell receptor (beta chain) sequence. This clone was counted at least ten times. Its recognized antigen is unknown. Within one base of it there is no much larger clone, and no base qualities were kept. Cut back by 1 base and 0 bases, the V and J ends lie 13 bases apart. The CDR3 sequence holds 17 residues, the cysteine and phenylalanine included. Solely the CDR3 DNA is kept, with 51 bases framed from the first base. CDR1 MNHEY and CDR2 SMNVEV are derived from the germline V gene (reference sequence). Donors were healthy HIV-negative adults with no recently reported acute infections or vaccinations. Only Caucasian adults living in Nashville, Tennessee, USA were represented among the donors. For unsorted samples, tens of millions of PBMCs were counted and genomic DNA was extracted with the QIAamp DNA Blood Mini kit. Blood was collected by leukapheresis, and PBMCs were isolated by Ficoll-Histopaque density gradient centrifugation and then cryopreserved in liquid nitrogen vapor phase.

This entry belongs to a study of shared clonotypes between healthy human individuals (TCRdb year 2020). At the level of the whole study: The cohort included a few men and a couple of women between 18 and 49 years of age. To increase sequencing depth and limit assay-specific biases, different laboratories used diverse techniques to prepare libraries and sequence TCR repertoires. Per donor, leukapheresis produced somewhere between about 0.8 and 9 billion PBMCs. Blood TCR repertoires of about five healthy adults were deeply sequenced to estimate repertoire size and the extent of clonotype sharing between individuals.

Overall results and qualifications from the work: Pairwise subsampling led to the expectation that sequencing depth would affect the degree of clonotype sharing among donors. Only blood was sampled, and tissue TCR repertoires likely differ from those in blood. The genetic and exposure-history diversity represented was limited by the small number of donors.

Using the deep immunoSEQ assay, multiplex PCR amplified TCR CDR3 regions from genomic DNA. Extracted genomic DNA from each cell subset was distributed evenly across all wells of several immunoSEQ 96-well plates, and each plate was treated as a replicate. Each replicate PCR for unsorted PBMC received about 0.3 ug genomic DNA, equal to around 30,000 T cell genomes. Genomic DNA from unsorted PBMC was sequenced over ten immunoSEQ deep assay plates. The purified libraries were quantified using a Qubit 3.0 fluorometer, sized with a Bioanalyzer 2100, and then quantified again using the KAPA Library Quantification kit. A separate single-read 150-cycle Illumina NextSeq 550 flow cell was used to sequence each immunoSEQ 96-well plate. The published analysis was carried out like this. Because the immunoSEQ output included only junctional sequences and no quality scores, the filtering could not be the same as the filtering used for full-length reads. To assign V/J genes and CDR3, sequences were annotated using PyIR, a Python wrapper for IgBLAST v1.9, with IMGT germline references. Reads were removed for weak V/J assignments (E-value above 1e-6), missing CDR3, stop codons, out-of-frame junctions, or ambiguous translated residues. A V3J clonotype was defined by an identical inferred V gene, J gene, and CDR3 amino acid sequence. Percentage overlap between repertoires was calculated by dividing the number of shared unique clonotypes by the size of the smaller repertoire. Richness of each repertoire was evaluated using RTK rarefaction, the Chao1 estimator, and Recon v2.1 estimates of unobserved clonotypes. TCRdb re-hosts the immuneACCESS table, in-frame sequences only. Its copies lack some clones; in the studies checked, an unresolved V gene accounts for under half of them, and the cause for the rest is not known. V, J and clone size were drawn from that table, and D and trimming were deduced from the DNA. The sample includes around 430,000 clones, with 75% to 85% observed a single time. Roughly 13% of the sample rests with the top ten.

The clonotype originates from a woman aged 40-49 years in good health. Some clones in this sample may be carry-over from other donors' samples. This sequence uses TRBV27 and TRBJ1-3; TRBD1 is perhaps the D gene, given 5 matching bases. The sequenced sample was PBMCs. Read as DNA, the sequence is TGTGCCAGCAGTTTATACGCCGGGACGAGCTCTGGAAACACCATATATTTT. Translation gives CASSLYAGTSSGNTIYF.